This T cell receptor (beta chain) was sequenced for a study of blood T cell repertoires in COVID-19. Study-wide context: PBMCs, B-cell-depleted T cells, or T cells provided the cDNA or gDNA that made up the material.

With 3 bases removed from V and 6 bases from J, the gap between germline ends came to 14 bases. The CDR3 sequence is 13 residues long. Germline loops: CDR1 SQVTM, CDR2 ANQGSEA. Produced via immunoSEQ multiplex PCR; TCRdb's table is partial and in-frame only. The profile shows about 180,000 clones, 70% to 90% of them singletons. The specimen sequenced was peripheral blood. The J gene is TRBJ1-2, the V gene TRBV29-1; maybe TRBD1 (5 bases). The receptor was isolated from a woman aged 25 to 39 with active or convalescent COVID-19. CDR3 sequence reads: CSVDREGSDGYTF. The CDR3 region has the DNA TGCAGCGTTGACAGGGAGGGATCGGATGGCTACACCTTC. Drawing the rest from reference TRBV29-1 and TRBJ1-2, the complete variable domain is SAVISQKPSRDICQRGTSLTIQCQVDSQVTMMFWYRQQPGQSLTLIATANQGSEATYESGFVIDKFPISRPNLTFSTLTVSNMSPEDSSIYLCSVDREGSDGYTFGSGTRLTVV.